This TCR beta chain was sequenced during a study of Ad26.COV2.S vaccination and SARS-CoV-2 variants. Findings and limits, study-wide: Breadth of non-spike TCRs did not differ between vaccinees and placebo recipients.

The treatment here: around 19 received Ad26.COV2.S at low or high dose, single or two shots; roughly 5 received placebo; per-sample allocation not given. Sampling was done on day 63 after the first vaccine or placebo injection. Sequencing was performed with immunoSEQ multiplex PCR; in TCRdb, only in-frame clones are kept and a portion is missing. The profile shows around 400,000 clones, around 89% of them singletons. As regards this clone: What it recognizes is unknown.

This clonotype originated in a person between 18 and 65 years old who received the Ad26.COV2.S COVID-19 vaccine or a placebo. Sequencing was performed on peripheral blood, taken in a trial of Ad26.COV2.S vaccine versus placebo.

CDR3 loop: CASSFSGGSGNTIYF. DNA for the CDR3: TGTGCCAGCAGCTTTTCAGGGGGCTCTGGAAACACCATATATTTT. The rearrangement joins TRBV11-2 to TRBJ1-3; 7 bases line up with TRBD1. The CDR3 is made up of 15 amino acids. Germline values: CDR1 SGHAT, CDR2 FQNNGV. Germline trimming cut 3 bases from V and 0 bases from J; bases unmatched to any gene: 2.